The TCR beta chain described here comes from a study of T-cell reconstitution after alpha-beta-depleted transplantation in children. Points from the study as a whole: Expanded graft clones numbering several hundred reportedly gave rise to alpha-beta T cells about two months after transplant. T-cell numbers and diversity, one year after transplant, stemmed largely from T cells that were newly produced. TCRbeta diversity was high at day 60 in some patients (a result of surviving recipient T cells and thymic progenitors).

For TCRbeta, the library was prepared with unique molecular identifiers. TCRdb reprocessed the PCR reads with MiXCR, giving one entry per CDR3 protein. Of 800,000 to 1,000,000 distinct CDR3 sequences in the sample, roughly 29% are singletons; the top ten hold more than 25%. This clonotype was counted only a few times. Its antigen remains unidentified. V lost 1 base and J lost 8, with 21 bases in between. Looked up from germline, CDR1 is SGHTA and CDR2 is FQGNSA. This CDR3 comprises 16 residues. Sequenced material: PBMCs, mostly from graft donor cells, taken 360 days after TCRalphabeta/CD19-depleted stem cell transplant. The chain couples TRBV7-2 to TRBJ2-7, with a weak D call TRBD2 (6 bases). The sequence was obtained from a boy younger than two who had a stem cell transplant for SCID, so the T cells may come from the graft donor. Here the CDR3 reads CASSLVPAGRTTQQYF. CDR3 DNA sequence: TGTGCCAGCAGCTTAGTGCCGGCGGGACGGACAACGCAGCAGTACTTC.